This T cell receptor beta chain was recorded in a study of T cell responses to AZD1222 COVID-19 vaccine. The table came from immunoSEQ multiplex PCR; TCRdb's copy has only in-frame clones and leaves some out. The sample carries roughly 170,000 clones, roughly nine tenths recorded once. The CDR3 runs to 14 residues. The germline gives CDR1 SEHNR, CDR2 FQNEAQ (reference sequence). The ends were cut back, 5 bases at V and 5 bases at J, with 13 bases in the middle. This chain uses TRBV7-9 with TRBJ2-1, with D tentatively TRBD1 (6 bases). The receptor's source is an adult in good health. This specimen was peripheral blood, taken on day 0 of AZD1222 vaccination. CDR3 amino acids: CASSEPGTNNEQFF. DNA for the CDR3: TGTGCCAGCAGCGAGCCCGGGACAAACAATGAGCAGTTCTTC.